The 12 T cell receptor beta chains given below trace back to one sample, sequenced in a study of T cell repertoires in cytomegalovirus infection. Antigen specificity for these receptors is unknown. TCRdb reanalysed the reads using MiXCR and keeps one entry per CDR3 protein. The sample lists around 430,000 distinct CDR3 sequences; approximately 46% were seen once. The material sequenced was cultured PBMCs, taken from culture after CMV antigen stimulation. All receptors come from a human donor in good health (CMV status not recorded). Some clones in this sample may be carry-over from other donors' samples.

This clonotype has a handful of counts. The chain carries TRBV7-9 and TRBJ2-1, with 12 bases matching TRBD2. In germline, CDR1 is SEHNR, CDR2 FQNEAQ (reference sequence). The J segment lost 7 bases and the V segment lost 5 bases, leaving 6 bases of the junction unmatched. The CDR3 spans 15 residues. CDR3 DNA sequence: TGTGCCAGCAGCAAAACTAGCGGGAGGAGGAATGAGCAGTTCTTC. Residues: CASSKTSGRRNEQFF.

V and J are TRBV13 and TRBJ1-6, with 7 bases identical to TRBD1. The trim removed 4 bases at V and 8 bases at J, leaving 2 bases unmatched. This CDR3 has 13 residues. Per the germline V gene, CDR1 is PRHDT and CDR2 is FYEKMQ (reference sequence). The CDR3 region is CASSYTGDSPLHF. In nucleotides, the CDR3 is TGTGCCAGCAGCTACACAGGGGATTCACCCCTCCACTTT.

The V and J genes are TRBV7-8 and TRBJ2-7, with 7 bases aligning to TRBD2. Trimming cost V 1 base and J 1 base; bases outside gene matches: 4. Looked up from germline, CDR1 is SGHVS and CDR2 is FQNEAQ. This CDR3 has 15 residues. CDR3 loop: CASSLVVSGSYEQYF. In DNA form, the CDR3 reads TGTGCCAGCAGCTTAGTCGTTAGCGGGTCCTACGAGCAGTACTTC. Using reference TRBV7-8 and TRBJ2-7 for the parts outside the CDR3, the full variable domain is GAGVSQSPRYKVAKRGQDVALRCDPISGHVSLFWYQQALGQGPEFLTYFQNEAQLDKSGLPSDRFFAERPEGSVSTLKIQRTQQEDSAVYLCASSLVVSGSYEQYFGPGTRLTVT.

This clonotype was detected a few times. This chain links TRBV7-8 with TRBJ2-7, with 9 bases fitting TRBD2. Germline V gene data show CDR1 as SGHVS and CDR2 as FQNEAQ. Germline trimming cut 5 bases from V and 5 bases from J; bases unmatched to any gene: 10. This CDR3 has 15 residues. The chain's CDR3 is CASSHRASGADEQYF. CDR3 nucleotides: TGTGCCAGCAGCCACCGGGCTAGCGGGGCAGACGAGCAGTACTTC.

The chain employs TRBV6-5 and TRBJ2-3; 8 bases fit TRBD2. CDR1 and CDR2 (germline): MNHEY, SVGAGI. This CDR3 spans 14 amino acids. V gave up 5 bases and J gave up 7 bases; unmatched junction bases: 8. In DNA form, the CDR3 reads TGTGCCAGCAGTCCCCCGGGGGGGCCATATACGCAGTATTTT. Translation: CASSPPGGPYTQYF.

The rearrangement links TRBV7-9 to TRBJ2-1; 9 bases map to TRBD2. CDR3 length: 16 amino acids. The V gene's germline CDR1 is SEHNR and CDR2 FQNEAQ (reference sequence). V shed 1 base and J 7 bases; nucleotides not matched to a gene: 8. In DNA form, the CDR3 reads TGTGCCAGCAGCTTAGGCCCTAGCGGGGTCGAGAATGAGCAGTTCTTC. Residues: CASSLGPSGVENEQFF.

V gene TRBV7-9 combines with J gene TRBJ1-4; no firm D call. From germline, CDR1 is SEHNR and CDR2 FQNEAQ (reference sequence). The CDR3 contains 14 residues. The ends were cut back, 6 bases at V and 0 bases at J, with 8 bases in the middle. The CDR3 region is CASREEATNEKLFF. CDR3 nucleotides: TGTGCCAGCAGGGAAGAGGCAACTAATGAAAAACTGTTTTTT. The entire variable domain, with the rest obtained from reference TRBV7-9 and TRBJ1-4, is as follows: DTGVSQNPRHKITKRGQNVTFRCDPISEHNRLYWYRQTLGQGPEFLTYFQNEAQLEKSRLLSDRFSAERPKGSFSTLEIQRTEQGDSAMYLCASREEATNEKLFFGSGTQLSVL.

This clonotype was observed a handful of times. The genes are TRBV7-2 and TRBJ1-1; no reliable D call. In germline, CDR1 is SGHTA, CDR2 FQGNSA. This CDR3 region has 13 residues. Trimming stripped 0 bases from V and 8 bases from J, with 10 bases between. CDR3 nucleotides: TGTGCCAGCAGCTTAGCTCCCCAGCGAGAAGCTTTCTTT. Translated, it gives CASSLAPQREAFF.

The chain combines TRBV6-1 with TRBJ2-1, with D tentatively TRBD1 or TRBD2 (5 bases each). Between the trimmed V and J ends, which lost 11 bases and 4 bases, there was a span of 15 bases. Germline CDR1 MNHNS, CDR2 SASEGT. The CDR3 sequence is 13 residues long. The CDR3 DNA reads as TGTGCCGGTAACCGGGACGGGTACAATGAGCAGTTCTTC. It encodes CAGNRDGYNEQFF.

This clonotype was recorded a few times. The genes are TRBV7-8 and TRBJ2-5; D gene unclear. Germline loops: CDR1 SGHVS, CDR2 FQNEAQ. V was cut by 2 bases and J by 1 base, with 11 bases left in between. This CDR3 comprises 15 residues. Here the CDR3 DNA reads TGTGCCAGCAGCTTACCCTTAGGCCTCCAAGAGACCCAGTACTTC. It codes for CASSLPLGLQETQYF.

On this clonotype: This may be a read error: a much more frequent sequence differs by one nucleotide. The gene calls are TRBV2 and TRBJ2-5; the D is unclear. CDR1 is SNHLY, CDR2 FYNNEI, per germline. The CDR3 is made up of 11 amino acids. CDR3 DNA sequence: TGTGCCAGCAGTTACTTAGAGACCCGGTACTTC. Translating it yields CASSYLETRYF.

This clonotype has a handful of counts. The rearrangement uses TRBV7-8 and TRBJ1-4; maybe TRBD1 (6 bases). Trimming shortened V by 5 bases and J by 4 bases, and 20 bases separated the two germline ends. The CDR3 is 17 amino acids. The germline gives CDR1 SGHVS, CDR2 FQNEAQ. This chain's CDR3 is CASSPERMDRVNEKLFF. CDR3 nucleotides: TGTGCCAGCAGCCCAGAACGGATGGACAGAGTTAATGAAAAACTGTTTTTT.